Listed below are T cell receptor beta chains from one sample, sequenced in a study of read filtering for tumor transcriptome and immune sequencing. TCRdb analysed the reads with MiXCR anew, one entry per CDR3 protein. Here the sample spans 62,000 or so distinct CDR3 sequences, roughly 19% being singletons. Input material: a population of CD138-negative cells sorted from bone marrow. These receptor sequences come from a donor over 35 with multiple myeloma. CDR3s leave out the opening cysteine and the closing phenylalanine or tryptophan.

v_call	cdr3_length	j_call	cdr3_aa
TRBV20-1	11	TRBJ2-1	SARDPSGIGQF
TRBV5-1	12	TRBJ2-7	ASSWTSASYEQY
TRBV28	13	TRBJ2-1	ASSQPLRVADEQS
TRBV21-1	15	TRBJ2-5	ASSKKNPRLAQETQY
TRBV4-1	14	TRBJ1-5	ASSQGIQGSRQPQH
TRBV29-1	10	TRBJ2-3	SAATSTDTQY
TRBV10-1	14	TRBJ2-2	ASSEPGQGAPGELF
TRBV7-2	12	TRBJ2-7	ASSLPGQGYEQY
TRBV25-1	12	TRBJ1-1	ASSEGDLSTEAF
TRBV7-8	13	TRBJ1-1	ASSLYRGLNTEAF
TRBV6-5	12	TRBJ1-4	ASSQTGGYEKLF
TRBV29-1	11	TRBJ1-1	SVYERTNTEAF
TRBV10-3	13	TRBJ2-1	AIRASGDSYNEQF
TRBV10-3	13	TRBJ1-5	AISESVGTGQPQH
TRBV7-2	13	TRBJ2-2	ASSLMGLNTGELF
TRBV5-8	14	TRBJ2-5	ASSLGQGARQETQY
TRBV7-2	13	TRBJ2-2	ASSLGGANTGELF
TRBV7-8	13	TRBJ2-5	ASCRGQRRQETQY
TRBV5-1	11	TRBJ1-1	ASSLQLNTEAF
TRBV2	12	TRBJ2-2	ASSLKRGTGELF
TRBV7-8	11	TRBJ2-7	ASSLGFSYEQY
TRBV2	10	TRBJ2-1	ASSGWDNEQF
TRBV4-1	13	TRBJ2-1	ASSQGSSPPDEQL
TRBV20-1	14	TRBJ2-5	SARDLTGGGKETQY
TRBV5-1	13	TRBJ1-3	ASSQTTVSANTIY
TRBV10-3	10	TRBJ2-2	AISEGTGELF
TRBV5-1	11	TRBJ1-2	ASSSVPGDGYT
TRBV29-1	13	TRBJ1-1	SVEVTGQMNTEAF
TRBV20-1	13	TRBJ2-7	SARNSGGGSYEQY
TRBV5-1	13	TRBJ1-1	ASSLVTQGVTEAF
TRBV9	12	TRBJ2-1	ASSERTAKNEQF
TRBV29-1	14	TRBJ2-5	SVEDLVGRIQETQY
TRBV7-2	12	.	ASSLGTSGSTQH
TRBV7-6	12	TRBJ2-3	ASSLPGFTDTQY
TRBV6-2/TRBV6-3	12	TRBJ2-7	ASHRYPVSYEQY
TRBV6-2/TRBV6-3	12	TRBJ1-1	ASSDGQAYTEAF
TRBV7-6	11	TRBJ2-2	ASSLITAGELF